The rows below give T cell receptor beta chains drawn from one sample of a study of blood T cell repertoires in COVID-19. Profiling relied on immunoSEQ multiplex PCR, and the TCRdb table lists in-frame clones only, not all of them. Of some 150,000 clones in the sample, about three quarters were seen once. Specimen: peripheral blood. These receptors were collected from a woman at least 80 years old with active or convalescent COVID-19. CDR3s include the opening cysteine and the closing phenylalanine or tryptophan. Each record gives: clone size, V gene, J gene, D gene, CDR3 protein, CDR3 DNA. D genes are given only for firm matches. Rows give clone size only sometimes, using once, few, many, or a class for an expanded clone.

clone_size: NA; v_call: TRBV18; j_call: TRBJ1-2; d_call: TRBD1; cdr3_aa: CASSPDRVGDYTF; cdr3_nt: TGTGCCAGCTCACCGGACAGGGTGGGTGACTACACCTTC
clone_size: NA; v_call: TRBV7-3; j_call: TRBJ1-1; d_call: NA; cdr3_aa: CASSPGGAVNTEAFF; cdr3_nt: TGTGCCAGCAGCCCCGGGGGGGCGGTGAACACTGAAGCTTTCTTT
clone_size: NA; v_call: TRBV6-5; j_call: TRBJ2-5; d_call: TRBD1; cdr3_aa: CASRRDRVQETQYF; cdr3_nt: TGTGCCAGCAGACGGGACAGGGTTCAAGAGACCCAGTACTTC
clone_size: NA; v_call: TRBV5-5; j_call: TRBJ1-5; d_call: TRBD1; cdr3_aa: CASSQWTGPQPQHF; cdr3_nt: TGTGCCAGCAGCCAATGGACAGGGCCTCAGCCCCAGCATTTT
clone_size: NA; v_call: TRBV27; j_call: TRBJ2-7; d_call: TRBD1; cdr3_aa: CASSLLYRGEREQYF; cdr3_nt: TGTGCCAGCAGTTTATTGTACAGGGGGGAGAGAGAGCAGTACTTC
clone_size: few; v_call: TRBV7-2; j_call: TRBJ2-1; d_call: TRBD2; cdr3_aa: CASSRGPSGGDNEQFF; cdr3_nt: TGTGCCAGCAGCCGCGGACCTAGCGGGGGGGACAATGAGCAGTTCTTC
clone_size: few; v_call: TRBV19; j_call: TRBJ1-1; d_call: TRBD1; cdr3_aa: CASSQGQQVLNTEAFF; cdr3_nt: TGTGCCAGTAGTCAGGGACAGCAAGTTCTGAACACTGAAGCTTTCTTT
clone_size: NA; v_call: TRBV6-4; j_call: TRBJ1-2; d_call: NA; cdr3_aa: CASSATGSGYTF; cdr3_nt: TGTGCCAGCAGTGCCACAGGGAGCGGCTACACCTTC
clone_size: NA; v_call: TRBV5-1; j_call: TRBJ1-1; d_call: TRBD1; cdr3_aa: CASSLRWGTENTEAFF; cdr3_nt: TGCGCCAGCAGCTTGAGATGGGGGACAGAGAACACTGAAGCTTTCTTT
clone_size: NA; v_call: TRBV3-1/TRBV3-2; j_call: TRBJ1-5; d_call: NA; cdr3_aa: CASSQDHGGNQPQHF; cdr3_nt: TGTGCCAGCAGCCAAGATCACGGGGGTAATCAGCCCCAGCATTTT
clone_size: NA; v_call: TRBV18; j_call: TRBJ1-2; d_call: NA; cdr3_aa: CASSPPVTGSGNGYTF; cdr3_nt: TGTGCCAGCTCACCACCTGTAACAGGTTCGGGTAATGGCTACACCTTC
clone_size: NA; v_call: TRBV24-1; j_call: TRBJ2-5; d_call: TRBD1; cdr3_aa: CATSDGTEYQETQYF; cdr3_nt: TGTGCCACCAGTGATGGGACAGAGTACCAAGAGACCCAGTACTTC
clone_size: NA; v_call: TRBV5-8; j_call: TRBJ2-1; d_call: NA; cdr3_aa: CASSERGAHGNEQFF; cdr3_nt: TGTGCCAGCAGCGAACGGGGGGCCCACGGGAATGAGCAGTTCTTC
clone_size: NA; v_call: TRBV6-5; j_call: TRBJ2-3; d_call: NA; cdr3_aa: CASTVGTDTQYF; cdr3_nt: TGTGCCAGCACAGTGGGCACAGATACGCAGTATTTT
clone_size: few; v_call: TRBV25-1; j_call: TRBJ1-6; d_call: TRBD1; cdr3_aa: CASRDRESSPLHF; cdr3_nt: TGTGCCAGCAGGGACAGGGAATCTTCACCCCTCCACTTT
clone_size: few; v_call: TRBV14; j_call: TRBJ1-4; d_call: NA; cdr3_aa: CASSQDRLKPGWRKLFF; cdr3_nt: TGTGCCAGCAGCCAAGATCGGCTGAAGCCGGGATGGCGGAAACTGTTTTTT
clone_size: NA; v_call: TRBV30; j_call: TRBJ1-3; d_call: TRBD1; cdr3_aa: CAWSGGQGFGNTIYF; cdr3_nt: TGTGCCTGGAGTGGAGGACAGGGCTTTGGAAACACCATATATTTT
clone_size: few; v_call: TRBV28; j_call: TRBJ1-2; d_call: NA; cdr3_aa: CASGTNYGYTF; cdr3_nt: TGTGCCAGCGGGACAAACTATGGCTACACCTTC
clone_size: NA; v_call: TRBV10-3; j_call: TRBJ2-7; d_call: TRBD1; cdr3_aa: CAISESGTGGEQYF; cdr3_nt: TGTGCCATCAGTGAGTCGGGGACAGGGGGCGAGCAGTACTTC
clone_size: NA; v_call: TRBV11-2; j_call: TRBJ2-7; d_call: NA; cdr3_aa: CASSLRVYEQYF; cdr3_nt: TGTGCCAGCAGCTTGCGCGTCTACGAGCAGTACTTC
clone_size: NA; v_call: TRBV19; j_call: TRBJ1-1; d_call: TRBD1; cdr3_aa: CASSRQGGAEAFF; cdr3_nt: TGTGCCAGTAGCAGACAGGGGGGCGCTGAAGCTTTCTTT
clone_size: NA; v_call: TRBV2; j_call: TRBJ2-3; d_call: TRBD1; cdr3_aa: CASHEGVQGAYSTDTQYF; cdr3_nt: TGTGCCAGCCACGAGGGGGTACAGGGGGCATATAGCACAGATACGCAGTATTTT
clone_size: NA; v_call: TRBV30; j_call: TRBJ2-7; d_call: TRBD1; cdr3_aa: CAYNRGPQFYEQYF; cdr3_nt: TGTGCCTATAACAGGGGTCCCCAGTTCTACGAGCAGTACTTC
clone_size: NA; v_call: TRBV28; j_call: TRBJ1-2; d_call: TRBD1; cdr3_aa: CASSPLSWETGTNYGYTF; cdr3_nt: TGTGCCAGCAGTCCCCTAAGTTGGGAGACAGGGACTAACTATGGCTACACCTTC
clone_size: once; v_call: TRBV29-1; j_call: TRBJ2-3; d_call: TRBD1; cdr3_aa: CSVEGGQGASADTQYF; cdr3_nt: TGCAGCGTTGAAGGCGGACAGGGGGCGAGCGCAGATACGCAGTATTTT
clone_size: few; v_call: TRBV6-4; j_call: TRBJ1-1; d_call: TRBD1; cdr3_aa: CASSLTGGATEAFF; cdr3_nt: TGTGCCAGCAGTTTAACAGGGGGCGCGACTGAAGCTTTCTTT
clone_size: NA; v_call: TRBV6-6; j_call: TRBJ2-4; d_call: TRBD2; cdr3_aa: CASSTREGNIQYF; cdr3_nt: TGTGCCAGCAGCACCCGGGAGGGCAACATTCAGTACTTC
clone_size: NA; v_call: TRBV9; j_call: TRBJ1-5; d_call: TRBD1; cdr3_aa: CASSADRGNQPQHF; cdr3_nt: TGTGCCAGCAGCGCGGACAGGGGAAATCAGCCCCAGCATTTT
clone_size: NA; v_call: TRBV5-8; j_call: TRBJ2-3; d_call: TRBD1; cdr3_aa: CASSLDRGLTDTQYF; cdr3_nt: TGTGCCAGCAGCTTGGATAGGGGGCTGACAGATACGCAGTATTTT
clone_size: NA; v_call: TRBV5-4; j_call: TRBJ2-1; d_call: NA; cdr3_aa: CASSSVRGAVVNEQFF; cdr3_nt: TGTGCCAGCAGCTCAGTTCGGGGGGCTGTGGTGAATGAGCAGTTCTTC
clone_size: NA; v_call: TRBV30; j_call: TRBJ1-5; d_call: TRBD1; cdr3_aa: CAWSSDRGPQPQHF; cdr3_nt: TGTGCCTGGAGTTCGGACAGGGGGCCCCAGCCCCAGCATTTT
clone_size: NA; v_call: TRBV5-1; j_call: TRBJ1-1; d_call: TRBD1; cdr3_aa: CASSLFHRGFAAEAFF; cdr3_nt: TGCGCCAGCAGCTTGTTCCACAGGGGTTTTGCAGCTGAAGCTTTCTTT
clone_size: few; v_call: TRBV2; j_call: TRBJ1-4; d_call: NA; cdr3_aa: CASRPHGGSEKLFF; cdr3_nt: TGTGCCAGCAGGCCGCACGGGGGGAGTGAAAAACTGTTTTTT
clone_size: NA; v_call: TRBV6-2/TRBV6-3; j_call: TRBJ2-1; d_call: TRBD2; cdr3_aa: CASSWTSGGYYNEQFF; cdr3_nt: TGTGCCAGCAGTTGGACTAGCGGGGGGTACTACAATGAGCAGTTCTTC
clone_size: NA; v_call: TRBV28; j_call: TRBJ2-3; d_call: TRBD2; cdr3_aa: CASTQPERGSTDTQYF; cdr3_nt: TGTGCCAGCACCCAACCCGAGCGGGGAAGCACAGATACGCAGTATTTT
clone_size: few; v_call: TRBV6-5; j_call: TRBJ1-2; d_call: TRBD1; cdr3_aa: CASRPGGRSYGYTF; cdr3_nt: TGTGCCAGCAGACCAGGGGGGCGATCCTATGGCTACACCTTC
clone_size: NA; v_call: TRBV9; j_call: TRBJ1-2; d_call: NA; cdr3_aa: CARTSKGVYYGYTF; cdr3_nt: TGTGCCAGAACCAGCAAAGGGGTATATTATGGCTACACCTTC
clone_size: NA; v_call: TRBV14; j_call: TRBJ2-5; d_call: NA; cdr3_aa: CASSQGPGTGEETQYF; cdr3_nt: TGTGCCAGCAGCCAAGGGCCTGGAACGGGGGAAGAGACCCAGTACTTC
clone_size: once; v_call: TRBV9; j_call: TRBJ2-2; d_call: NA; cdr3_aa: CASSPSLSNTGELFF; cdr3_nt: TGTGCCAGCAGCCCAAGCTTGTCGAACACCGGGGAGCTGTTTTTT
clone_size: NA; v_call: TRBV19; j_call: TRBJ1-5; d_call: NA; cdr3_aa: CASSIVSGYDQPQHF; cdr3_nt: TGTGCCAGTAGTATTGTTTCAGGGTACGATCAGCCCCAGCATTTT
clone_size: NA; v_call: TRBV9; j_call: TRBJ1-3; d_call: NA; cdr3_aa: CASSVADTSSGNTIYF; cdr3_nt: TGTGCCAGCAGCGTAGCGGACACCAGCTCTGGAAACACCATATATTTT
clone_size: NA; v_call: TRBV4-2; j_call: TRBJ2-3; d_call: TRBD2; cdr3_aa: CASSPGVGLAGGGTDTQYF; cdr3_nt: TGTGCCAGCAGCCCCGGTGTGGGGCTAGCGGGGGGCGGCACAGATACGCAGTATTTT
clone_size: NA; v_call: TRBV7-2; j_call: TRBJ2-5; d_call: NA; cdr3_aa: CASSLKEGLTQYF; cdr3_nt: TGTGCCAGCAGCTTAAAGGAGGGCCTGACCCAGTACTTC
clone_size: few; v_call: TRBV4-1; j_call: TRBJ2-1; d_call: NA; cdr3_aa: CASSPAGRAGNEQFF; cdr3_nt: TGCGCCAGCAGCCCCGCTGGCCGGGCGGGTAATGAGCAGTTCTTC
clone_size: NA; v_call: TRBV27; j_call: TRBJ1-5; d_call: NA; cdr3_aa: CASSVISGGNQPQHF; cdr3_nt: TGTGCCAGCAGTGTGATCTCAGGGGGCAATCAGCCCCAGCATTTT
clone_size: once; v_call: TRBV24-1; j_call: TRBJ2-1; d_call: TRBD2; cdr3_aa: CATSDLTSGYNEQFF; cdr3_nt: TGTGCCACCAGTGATTTAACTAGCGGCTACAATGAGCAGTTCTTC
clone_size: NA; v_call: TRBV7-3; j_call: TRBJ2-7; d_call: NA; cdr3_aa: CASSLIGGGGPKEQYF; cdr3_nt: TGTGCCAGCAGCTTAATTGGGGGCGGGGGCCCTAAAGAGCAGTACTTC
clone_size: NA; v_call: TRBV7-2; j_call: TRBJ1-5; d_call: NA; cdr3_aa: CASSLSLGNQPQHF; cdr3_nt: TGTGCCAGCAGCTTATCTCTCGGCAATCAGCCCCAGCATTTT
clone_size: NA; v_call: TRBV10-2; j_call: TRBJ2-1; d_call: TRBD2; cdr3_aa: CASSVAGGPYNEQFF; cdr3_nt: TGCGCCAGCAGTGTAGCGGGGGGGCCTTACAATGAGCAGTTCTTC
clone_size: NA; v_call: TRBV2; j_call: TRBJ2-7; d_call: NA; cdr3_aa: CASTRAGYEQYF; cdr3_nt: TGTGCCAGCACGCGCGCAGGGTACGAGCAGTACTTC
clone_size: NA; v_call: TRBV5-1; j_call: TRBJ2-2; d_call: NA; cdr3_aa: CASSLFQGSTGELFF; cdr3_nt: TGCGCCAGCAGCTTGTTCCAGGGGAGTACCGGGGAGCTGTTTTTT
clone_size: NA; v_call: TRBV4-3; j_call: TRBJ1-2; d_call: TRBD1; cdr3_aa: CASSQDTRGLSYGYTF; cdr3_nt: TGCGCCAGCAGCCAAGATACCAGGGGGCTCAGCTATGGCTACACCTTC
clone_size: NA; v_call: TRBV4-3; j_call: TRBJ1-2; d_call: TRBD1; cdr3_aa: CASSHKDRPGYGYTF; cdr3_nt: TGCGCCAGCAGCCACAAGGACAGGCCTGGCTATGGCTACACCTTC
clone_size: NA; v_call: TRBV21-1; j_call: TRBJ1-4; d_call: NA; cdr3_aa: CASRGATRDSKPGDNEKLFF; cdr3_nt: TGTGCCAGCAGAGGGGCTACCCGGGACAGCAAGCCGGGGGACAATGAAAAACTGTTTTTT
clone_size: NA; v_call: TRBV7-9; j_call: TRBJ2-3; d_call: TRBD2; cdr3_aa: CASSKLAGSTDTQYF; cdr3_nt: TGTGCCAGCAGTAAACTAGCGGGTAGCACAGATACGCAGTATTTT
clone_size: medium-sized; v_call: TRBV6-4; j_call: TRBJ2-3; d_call: TRBD1; cdr3_aa: CASSGGQGADTQYF; cdr3_nt: TGTGCCAGCAGTGGAGGACAGGGGGCAGATACGCAGTATTTT
clone_size: NA; v_call: TRBV28; j_call: TRBJ1-2; d_call: NA; cdr3_aa: CASSFRYGYTF; cdr3_nt: TGTGCCAGCAGTTTCCGCTATGGCTACACCTTC
clone_size: NA; v_call: TRBV30; j_call: TRBJ1-3; d_call: NA; cdr3_aa: CAWQSGTGNTIYF; cdr3_nt: TGTGCCTGGCAGTCAGGGACTGGAAACACCATATATTTT
clone_size: NA; v_call: TRBV2; j_call: TRBJ1-4; d_call: TRBD1; cdr3_aa: CASMGQGKSTNEKLFF; cdr3_nt: TGTGCCAGCATGGGACAGGGGAAGTCAACTAATGAAAAACTGTTTTTT
clone_size: NA; v_call: TRBV19; j_call: TRBJ2-1; d_call: TRBD2; cdr3_aa: CASSIRGLAGGFSYNEQFF; cdr3_nt: TGTGCCAGTAGTATTCGGGGACTAGCGGGGGGCTTCTCCTACAATGAGCAGTTCTTC